A selection of T cell receptor beta chains follows, all from one sample in a study of spatial heterogeneity in lung cancer. TCRdb fed the 5' RACE reads into MiXCR, producing one record per CDR3 protein. The sample yields 23,000 or so distinct CDR3 sequences, around 4.7% seen once. This sample comprised PBMCs, obtained at surgery. These receptors all come from a male donor with early-stage non-small cell lung cancer. The CDR3 runs from the conserved cysteine through the conserved F or W. D genes are given only for firm matches. Size tells how often a clone was seen (once, few, many) or the class of an expanded clone, and some rows leave it out.

V,size,D,J,DNA,CDR3
TRBV5-8,many,TRBD1,TRBJ2-2,TGTGCCAGCAGCACCCGGGACAGGGGTTCCGGGGAGCTGTTTTTT,CASSTRDRGSGELFF
TRBV12-3/TRBV12-4,many,NA,TRBJ2-3,TGTGCCAGCAGCTCGGCTAGCCCTAAAGATACGCAGTATTTT,CASSSASPKDTQYF
TRBV12-5,many,NA,TRBJ1-2,TGTGCTAGTGGGACGTGGGGCTATGGCTACACCTTC,CASGTWGYGYTF
TRBV6-5,many,TRBD1,TRBJ2-7,TGTGCCAGCAGTCGAGGACAGGGGTCCGCCTACGAGCAGTACTTC,CASSRGQGSAYEQYF
TRBV11-3,many,NA,TRBJ2-2,TGTGCCAGCAGCTCCCAAGCCGGGGAGCTGTTTTTT,CASSSQAGELFF
TRBV11-2,many,TRBD2,TRBJ2-3,TGTGCCAGCAGCTCCGGGACTAGCGGGAGTTTCGCAGATACGCAGTATTTT,CASSSGTSGSFADTQYF
TRBV19,few,NA,TRBJ1-1,TGTGCCAGTAGTATCCTACATACAGAAAACACTGAAGCTTTCTTT,CASSILHTENTEAFF
TRBV6-2/TRBV6-3,many,TRBD2,TRBJ2-1,TGTGCCAGCAGGGAGACTAGCAGCTTAGCGCAGTTCTTC,CASRETSSLAQFF
TRBV27,many,NA,TRBJ2-7,TGTGCCAGCAGTTTATCGGGACACTACGAGCAGTACTTC,CASSLSGHYEQYF
TRBV4-1,NA,TRBD2,TRBJ2-3,TGCGCCAGCAGCGCCCGCCTTAGCGGGGAGGGCACAGATACGCAGTATTTT,CASSARLSGEGTDTQYF
TRBV7-6,many,NA,TRBJ1-1,TGTGCCAGCAGCCCCGAAGCAGGTGACACTGAAGCTTTCTTT,CASSPEAGDTEAFF
TRBV29-1,many,TRBD2,TRBJ2-1,TGCAGCGTGCCTTATCGGGAGGGCGGCAATGAGCAGTTCTTC,CSVPYREGGNEQFF
TRBV28,many,TRBD1,TRBJ1-1,TGTGCCAGCAGCCAACAGGGGGCGGGGAGCACTGAAGCTTTCTTT,CASSQQGAGSTEAFF
TRBV27,many,TRBD2,TRBJ2-1,TGTGCCAGCAGTTGGGGGACTAGTAGATCAGGTGAGCAGTTCTTC,CASSWGTSRSGEQFF
TRBV23-1,many,NA,TRBJ2-7,TGCGCCAGCAGTCAGCACGGACAGTCCTACGAGCAGTACTTC,CASSQHGQSYEQYF
TRBV5-4,few,NA,TRBJ2-7,TGTGCCAGCAGCTTGGGACAGGGTAGCGGTGGGGCCTACGAGCAGTACTTC,CASSLGQGSGGAYEQYF
TRBV12-3/TRBV12-4,many,TRBD1,TRBJ2-7,TGTGCCAGCAGTATAGCCGGGACAGCCTACGAGCAGTACTTC,CASSIAGTAYEQYF
TRBV5-1,many,TRBD1,TRBJ1-1,TGCGCCAGCAGCACGACAGGGTTTAGCGGCACTGAAGCTTTCTTT,CASSTTGFSGTEAFF
TRBV18,many,TRBD1,TRBJ1-4,TGTGCCAGCTCACCGCAGGGGGCGCGGGAAAAACTGTTTTTT,CASSPQGAREKLFF
TRBV10-1,many,TRBD1,TRBJ2-2,TGCGCCAGCAGAAAGGGGGCAGATGATACCGGGGAGCTGTTTTTT,CASRKGADDTGELFF
TRBV7-9,medium-sized,NA,TRBJ1-3,TGTGCCAGCAGATATTACGGGGACTCTGGAAACACCATATATTTT,CASRYYGDSGNTIYF
TRBV20-1,many,TRBD1,TRBJ1-2,TGCAGTGCGAAGGACAGGGTCTATGGCTACACCTTC,CSAKDRVYGYTF
TRBV20-1,many,NA,TRBJ1-5,TGCAGTGCTCGCAGGGGCGGCAATCAGCCCCAGCATTTT,CSARRGGNQPQHF
TRBV25-1,few,NA,TRBJ1-6,TGTGCCAGCAGTGAATCGGGCAGGGTGGGATCACCCCTCCACTTT,CASSESGRVGSPLHF
TRBV7-3,many,NA,TRBJ2-2,TGTGCCAGCAGACAGGGTAGCACCGGGGAGCTGTTTTTT,CASRQGSTGELFF
TRBV20-1,many,NA,TRBJ1-5,TGCAGTGCTTCCCCGGGTCTTAATAGCAATCAGCCCCAGCATTTT,CSASPGLNSNQPQHF
TRBV6-5,many,TRBD1,TRBJ2-3,TGTGCCAGCAGTTTTCAGGGGGCATCAGATACGCAGTATTTT,CASSFQGASDTQYF
TRBV7-2,many,NA,TRBJ2-7,TGTGCCAGCAGCCCTGGCCTGACACAAGGCGAGCAGTACTTC,CASSPGLTQGEQYF
TRBV28,many,TRBD1,TRBJ1-5,TGTGCCAGCAGTCAAACAGGGGGCCATCAGCCCCAGCATTTT,CASSQTGGHQPQHF